This TCR beta chain originates from a study of T cell responses to AZD1222 COVID-19 vaccine. Per the germline V gene, CDR1 is MNHEY and CDR2 is SVGEGT. Trimming removed 1 base from V and 3 bases from J; junction bases left unmatched: 6. The CDR3 totals 16 residues. The table came from immunoSEQ multiplex PCR; TCRdb's copy has only in-frame clones and leaves some out. This table has more than 100,000 clones, over 90% appearing once. Study results and limitations: Targets within unmutated variant regions were reportedly found for nearly half of spike-specific TCRs.

As for this clone: The antigen remains undetermined.

Sequenced here: peripheral blood, sampled on day 0 of AZD1222 vaccination. V is TRBV6-2 or TRBV6-3 and J is TRBJ2-7, with 10 positions matching TRBD2. The receptor comes from an adult in good health. CDR3 in amino acids: CASSYYSLAGVYEQYF. The CDR3 DNA is TGTGCCAGCAGTTACTATAGCCTAGCGGGAGTCTACGAGCAGTACTTC.